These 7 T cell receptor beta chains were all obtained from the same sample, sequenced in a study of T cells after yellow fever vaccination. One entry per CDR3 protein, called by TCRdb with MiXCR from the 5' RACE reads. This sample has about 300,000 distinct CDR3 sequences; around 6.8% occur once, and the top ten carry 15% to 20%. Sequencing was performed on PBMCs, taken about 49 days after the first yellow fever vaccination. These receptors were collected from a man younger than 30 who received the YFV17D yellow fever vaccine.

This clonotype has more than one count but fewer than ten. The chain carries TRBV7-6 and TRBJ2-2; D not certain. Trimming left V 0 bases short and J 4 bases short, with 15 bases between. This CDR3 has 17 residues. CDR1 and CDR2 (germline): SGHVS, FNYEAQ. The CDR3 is CASSLARDGLSTGELFF. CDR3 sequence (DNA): TGTGCCAGCAGCTTAGCTAGGGATGGCTTGAGCACCGGGGAGCTGTTTTTT.

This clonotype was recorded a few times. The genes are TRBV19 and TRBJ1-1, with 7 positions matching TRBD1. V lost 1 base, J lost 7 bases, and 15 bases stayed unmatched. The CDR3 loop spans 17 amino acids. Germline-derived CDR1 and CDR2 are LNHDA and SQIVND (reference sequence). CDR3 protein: CASSIGQGLSFRLEAFF. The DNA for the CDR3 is TGTGCCAGTAGTATAGGACAGGGTTTATCGTTTCGTCTTGAAGCTTTCTTT.

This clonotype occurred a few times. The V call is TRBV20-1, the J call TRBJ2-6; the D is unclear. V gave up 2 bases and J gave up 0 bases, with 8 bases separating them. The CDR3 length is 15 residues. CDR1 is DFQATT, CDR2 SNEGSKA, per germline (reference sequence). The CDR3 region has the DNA TGCAGTGCTAGATTGGGATCCTCTGGGGCCAACGTCCTGACTTTC. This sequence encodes CSARLGSSGANVLTF.

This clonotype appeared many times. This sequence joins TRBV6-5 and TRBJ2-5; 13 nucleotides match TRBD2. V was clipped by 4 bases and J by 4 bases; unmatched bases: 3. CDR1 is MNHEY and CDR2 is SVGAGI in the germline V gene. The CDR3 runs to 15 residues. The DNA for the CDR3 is TGTGCCAGCAGTTCGGGACTAGCGGGGTTAGAGACCCAGTACTTC. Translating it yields CASSSGLAGLETQYF.

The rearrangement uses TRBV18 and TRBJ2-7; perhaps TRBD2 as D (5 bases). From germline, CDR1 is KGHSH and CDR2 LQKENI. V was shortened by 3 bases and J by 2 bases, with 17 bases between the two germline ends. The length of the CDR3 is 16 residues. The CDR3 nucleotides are TGTGCCAGCTCACCCCAGAGCTCGACGGGGACCTACGAGCAGTACGTC. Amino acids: CASSPQSSTGTYEQYV.

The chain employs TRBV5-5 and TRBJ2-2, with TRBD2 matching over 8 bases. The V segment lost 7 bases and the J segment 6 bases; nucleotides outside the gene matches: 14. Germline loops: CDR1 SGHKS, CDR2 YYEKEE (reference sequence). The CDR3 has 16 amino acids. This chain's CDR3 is CASGLGLAVIPGELFF. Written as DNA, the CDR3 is TGTGCCAGCGGCCTTGGACTAGCAGTTATCCCCGGGGAGCTGTTTTTT.

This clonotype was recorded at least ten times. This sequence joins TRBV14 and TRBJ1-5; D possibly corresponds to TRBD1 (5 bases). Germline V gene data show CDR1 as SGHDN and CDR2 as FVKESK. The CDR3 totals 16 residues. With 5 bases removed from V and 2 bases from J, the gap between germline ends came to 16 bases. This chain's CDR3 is CASSAQPGPGNQPQHF. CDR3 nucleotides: TGTGCCAGCAGCGCTCAACCAGGGCCGGGCAATCAGCCCCAGCATTTT.